These 25 T cell receptor beta chains originate from one sample sequenced in a study of cytomegalovirus exposure and HLA in healthy donors. The PCR employed 60 Vbeta primers together with 13 Jbeta primers. TCRdb keeps only in-frame clones here, not all; method: immunoSEQ multiplex PCR. The sample carries about 190,000 clones, 86% recorded once. What was sequenced was PBMCs. All receptors come from a woman between 25 and 40 years old in good health and CMV-seronegative.

Only a few counts were recorded for this clone. The rearrangement uses TRBV29-1 and TRBJ1-1; 7 nucleotides line up with TRBD1. Germline lookup yields CDR1 SQVTM and CDR2 ANQGSEA. V trimming: 7 bases; J trimming: 1 base; junction bases outside the gene matches: 6. This CDR3 is built from 13 residues. CDR3 coding DNA: TGCAGCGCAAGACAGGGAGGGAACACTGAAGCTTTCTTT. It encodes CSARQGGNTEAFF.

The chain has TRBV2 and TRBJ2-3; the D gene is possibly TRBD2 (5 bases). Germline loops: CDR1 SNHLY, CDR2 FYNNEI. The CDR3 runs 14 residues. V lost 11 bases and J lost 2, with 17 bases in between. The CDR3 DNA is TGTGCCCCCCTTGGGCGGGTATACACAGATACGCAGTATTTT. It yields the protein CAPLGRVYTDTQYF. Drawing the rest from reference TRBV2 and TRBJ2-3, the complete variable domain is EPEVTQTPSHQVTQMGQEVILRCVPISNHLYFYWYRQILGQKVEFLVSFYNNEISEKSEIFDDQFSVERPDGSNFTLKIRSTKLEDSAMYFCAPLGRVYTDTQYFGPGTRLTVL.

The V call is TRBV5-4, the J call TRBJ2-5; D gene unclear. Trimming cost V 5 bases and J 4 bases, with 15 bases left between them. The CDR3 contains 14 residues. Germline-derived CDR1 and CDR2 are SGHNT and YYREEE (reference sequence). CDR3 in DNA: TGTGCCAGCAGTCAATCCGGAGTCGGAGAGACCCAGTACTTC. Translated: CASSQSGVGETQYF. The whole variable domain, remainder taken from reference TRBV5-4 and TRBJ2-5, is ETGVTQSPTHLIKTRGQQVTLRCSSQSGHNTVSWYQQALGQGPQFIFQYYREEENGRGNFPPRFSGLQFPNYSSELNVNALELDDSALYLCASSQSGVGETQYFGPGTRLLVL.

This chain links TRBV2 with TRBJ2-3; TRBD2 aligns across 10 bases. CDR3 size: 15 residues. Trimming removed 8 bases from V and 7 bases from J; junction bases left unmatched: 12. The germline CDR1 and CDR2 sequences are SNHLY and FYNNEI. The CDR3 region has the DNA TGTGCCAGCCATATCCTAGCGGGGGCCTTAAATACGCAGTATTTT. This gives the protein CASHILAGALNTQYF.

The chain couples TRBV29-1 to TRBJ1-2; possible D gene TRBD1, 5 bases. There are 11 residues in the CDR3. Trimming stripped 6 bases from V and 6 bases from J, with 11 bases between. CDR1 is SQVTM, CDR2 ANQGSEA, per germline. As DNA, the CDR3 is TGCAGCGTATTTGAAGGGGATGGCTACACCTTC. Translating it yields CSVFEGDGYTF.

The J gene is TRBJ1-1, the V gene TRBV6-5; D might be TRBD1 (5 bases). This CDR3 region has 13 residues. Trimming took off 0 bases at V and 11 bases at J, with 13 bases between the two ends. Germline CDR1 is MNHEY and CDR2 is SVGAGI. CDR3 bases: TGTGCCAGCAGTTACTCGAGGAAGGGGCAGGCTTTCTTT. Protein: CASSYSRKGQAFF.

The chain combines TRBV6-4 with TRBJ2-1, with 7 bases identical to TRBD2. The length of the CDR3 is 14 residues. With 5 bases clipped from V and 6 bases from J, the junction kept 7 bases outside the gene matches. Germline V lookup: CDR1 MRHNA, CDR2 SNTAGT. CDR3 sequence reads: CASSPQTGGNEQFF. The CDR3 DNA is TGTGCCAGCAGTCCCCAGACGGGAGGCAATGAGCAGTTCTTC.

The chain is built from TRBV6-1 and TRBJ2-2, with D perhaps TRBD2 (5 bases). V shed 4 bases and J shed 4 bases, with 16 bases lying between them. CDR3 size: 16 residues. CDR1 and CDR2 (germline): MNHNS, SASEGT. CDR3 loop: CASSALSGMGTGELFF. In DNA form, the CDR3 reads TGTGCCAGCAGTGCCTTATCGGGAATGGGCACCGGGGAGCTGTTTTTT.

This clone was found once. The V and J genes are TRBV2 and TRBJ1-1, with 7 positions matching TRBD1. Trimming removed 5 bases from V and 2 bases from J; junction bases left unmatched: 5. The CDR3 runs 14 residues. CDR1 SNHLY and CDR2 FYNNEI come from the germline V gene. Here the CDR3 DNA reads TGTGCCAGCAGTTGGGACAGTGATAACACTGAAGCTTTCTTT. This translates into CASSWDSDNTEAFF.

The chain is built from TRBV30 and TRBJ2-1; TRBD1 might be the D (5 bases). Germline CDR1 is GTSNPN and CDR2 is SVGIG (reference sequence). This CDR3 has 13 residues. Trimming removed 7 bases at V and 0 bases at J, with 10 bases between. The CDR3 here is CASTGSSYNEQFF. The CDR3 nucleotides are TGTGCCTCAACAGGAAGCTCCTACAATGAGCAGTTCTTC.

The chain links TRBV28 to TRBJ1-4, with 7 positions matching TRBD1. Germline CDR1 is MDHEN and CDR2 is SYDVKM. The CDR3 is 15 amino acids. Germline trimming cut 1 base from V and 5 bases from J; bases unmatched to any gene: 4. The chain's CDR3 is CASSLFRGWNEKLFF. In DNA form, the CDR3 reads TGTGCCAGCAGTTTATTCAGGGGGTGGAATGAAAAACTGTTTTTT.

The chain uses TRBV30 and TRBJ1-1, with 9 bases fitting TRBD1. Germline V gives CDR1 GTSNPN, CDR2 SVGIG (reference sequence). The V segment lost 2 bases and the J segment 3 bases; nucleotides outside the gene matches: 7. The CDR3 sequence is 15 residues long. This chain's CDR3 is CAWSPYRGRDTEAFF. The CDR3 bases are TGTGCCTGGAGTCCGTACAGGGGGCGCGACACTGAAGCTTTCTTT. The full variable domain, rest sourced from reference TRBV30 and TRBJ1-1, is SQTIHQWPATLVQPVGSPLSLECTVEGTSNPNLYWYRQAAGRGLQLLFYSVGIGQISSEVPQNLSASRPQDRQFILSSKKLLLSDSGFYLCAWSPYRGRDTEAFFGQGTRLTVV.

The chain employs TRBV19 and TRBJ2-3; perhaps TRBD2 as D (6 bases). Trimming stripped 5 bases from V and 4 bases from J, with 13 bases between. The CDR3 is 14 amino acids. CDR1 and CDR2 (germline): LNHDA, SQIVND (reference sequence). Here the CDR3 DNA reads TGTGCCAGTAGTGCCGGGAGACTGGCAGATACGCAGTATTTT. Protein product: CASSAGRLADTQYF.

This clone was seen a single time. V is TRBV5-1 and J is TRBJ2-1, with 8 positions matching TRBD1. V was clipped by 4 bases and J by 4 bases; unmatched bases: 4. The CDR3 has 14 residues. Per germline, CDR1 SGHRS and CDR2 YFSETQ. DNA of the CDR3: TGCGCCAGCAGCCACCGGGACAGGTACAATGAGCAGTTCTTC. Amino acids: CASSHRDRYNEQFF.

Note on this clone: Relative to the germline gene, one junction end is altered; a read error may explain this. The rearrangement joins TRBV5-1 to TRBJ2-7; 7 bases fit TRBD2. Germline-derived CDR1 and CDR2 are SGHRS and YFSETQ. This CDR3 spans 15 amino acids. This CDR3 is CASNLALADSYEQYF. The DNA for the CDR3 is TGCGCCAGCAACTTGGCGCTAGCGGACTCCTACGAGCAGTACTTC. The full variable domain, completed using reference TRBV5-1 and TRBJ2-7, is KAGVTQTPRYLIKTRGQQVTLSCSPISGHRSVSWYQQTPGQGLQFLFEYFSETQRNKGNFPGRFSGRQFSNSRSEMNVSTLELGDSALYLCASNLALADSYEQYFGPGTRLTVT.

This clone has only one observation. The chain links TRBV2 to TRBJ2-5; perhaps TRBD2 as D (6 bases). The V gene's germline CDR1 is SNHLY and CDR2 FYNNEI. V was shortened by 2 bases and J by 4 bases, with 11 bases between the two germline ends. The CDR3 loop spans 14 amino acids. The CDR3 region has the DNA TGTGCCAGCAGTGAATACGGGGGTGGAGAGACCCAGTACTTC. Amino acids: CASSEYGGGETQYF.

This clone appeared once. This chain connects TRBV18 to TRBJ2-3; D may be TRBD2 (6 bases). Trimming removed 2 bases from V and 5 bases from J, with 11 bases in between. CDR3 length: 14 residues. Germline V lookup: CDR1 KGHSH, CDR2 LQKENI. CDR3 region: CASSPASVIDTQYF. The CDR3 bases are TGTGCCAGCTCACCAGCTAGCGTCATAGATACGCAGTATTTT.

The genes are TRBV5-6 and TRBJ2-7; D gene uncertain. This CDR3 is built from 12 residues. V lost 1 base, J lost 4 bases, and 6 bases lay in between. Germline values: CDR1 SGHDT, CDR2 YYEEEE. The DNA for the CDR3 is TGTGCCAGCAGCTTGTCCGGTTACGAGCAGTACTTC. Translating gives CASSLSGYEQYF.

The gene calls are TRBV15 and TRBJ2-3; maybe TRBD2 (7 bases). V dropped 4 bases and J dropped 4 bases, with 21 bases sitting between them. The CDR3 loop spans 17 amino acids. Germline CDR1 reads LNHNV; CDR2 reads YYDKDF (reference sequence). The CDR3 nucleotides are TGTGCCACCAGCACGGCTAGGGGGGGGCGGGTTGCAGATACGCAGTATTTT. Its translation: CATSTARGGRVADTQYF. Based on the CDR3 plus reference TRBV15 and TRBJ2-3, the full variable domain is DAMVIQNPRYQVTQFGKPVTLSCSQTLNHNVMYWYQQKSSQAPKLLFHYYDKDFNNEADTPDNFQSRRPNTSFCFLDIRSPGLGDTAMYLCATSTARGGRVADTQYFGPGTRLTVL.

The V gene is TRBV7-3, the J gene TRBJ1-2; the D gene is possibly TRBD1 (5 bases). Per germline, CDR1 SGHTA and CDR2 FQGTGA. Trimming removed 5 bases from V and 8 bases from J, with 15 bases in between. This CDR3 comprises 13 residues. This CDR3 is CASSTGPLPGYTF. DNA for the CDR3: TGTGCCAGCAGCACAGGTCCACTCCCCGGCTACACCTTC.

This clone showed up just once. The V call is TRBV7-9, the J call TRBJ2-5; D unresolved. CDR3 length equals 14 residues. CDR1 is SEHNR and CDR2 is FQNEAQ in the germline V gene (reference sequence). V was cut by 5 bases and J by 5 bases, with 15 bases left in between. The CDR3 loop is CASSAPTPRETQYF. CDR3 nucleotide sequence: TGTGCCAGCAGCGCCCCGACTCCGAGGGAGACCCAGTACTTC.

V usage is TRBV7-9 and J usage is TRBJ2-1; D uncertain. V lost 4 bases, J lost 8 bases, and 12 bases lay in between. Per germline, CDR1 SEHNR and CDR2 FQNEAQ (reference sequence). The CDR3 length is 13 residues. CDR3 bases: TGTGCCAGCAGCTCCCGGAGTAGAGATGAGCAGTTCTTC. It encodes CASSSRSRDEQFF.

The V gene is TRBV15, the J gene TRBJ1-1; a possible D gene is TRBD1 (6 bases). The V gene lost 3 bases and the J gene lost 5 bases, with 16 bases spanning the gap. Germline V gives CDR1 LNHNV, CDR2 YYDKDF (reference sequence). The CDR3 covers 15 residues. The CDR3 sequence: CATSRDTGIGTEAFF. The DNA of the CDR3 is TGTGCCACCAGCAGGGATACAGGGATAGGAACTGAAGCTTTCTTT. Full variable domain (outside the CDR3, taken from reference TRBV15 and TRBJ1-1): DAMVIQNPRYQVTQFGKPVTLSCSQTLNHNVMYWYQQKSSQAPKLLFHYYDKDFNNEADTPDNFQSRRPNTSFCFLDIRSPGLGDTAMYLCATSRDTGIGTEAFFGQGTRLTVV.

The rearrangement joins TRBV2 to TRBJ1-5, with D possibly being TRBD1 (5 bases). The V end lost 8 bases, the J end lost 2 bases, and 13 bases lay between the germline ends. The CDR3 sequence is 14 residues long. Germline CDR1 is SNHLY and CDR2 is FYNNEI. CDR3 coding DNA: TGTGCCAGCGGAGTTGACAGTGGCAATCAGCCCCAGCATTTT. It translates to CASGVDSGNQPQHF. The full variable domain, its missing parts supplied by reference TRBV2 and TRBJ1-5, is EPEVTQTPSHQVTQMGQEVILRCVPISNHLYFYWYRQILGQKVEFLVSFYNNEISEKSEIFDDQFSVERPDGSNFTLKIRSTKLEDSAMYFCASGVDSGNQPQHFGDGTRLSIL.

This chain uses TRBV10-2 with TRBJ2-3; 10 bases align to TRBD1. CDR1 and CDR2 from the germline V gene are WSHSY and SAAADI. Trimming cost V 2 bases and J 4 bases; bases outside gene matches: 3. The CDR3 runs to 15 residues. Here the CDR3 DNA reads TGCGCCAGCAGTGAGCCCGGGACAGGGGCAGATACGCAGTATTTT. Translated: CASSEPGTGADTQYF.